What follows are 26 T cell receptor beta chains derived from one specimen sequenced in a study of T cells expressing NK-cell markers. TCRdb reprocessed the 5' RACE reads; each CDR3 protein has one entry and no DNA is given. Here the sample table reports about 170,000 distinct CDR3 sequences. Sequenced input: blood T cells: a sorted CD56 or NKG2C T cell subset, CD4+ or CD8+ T cells, or bulk PBMC T cells (not recorded which). Receptor source: a man aged 18-69 years in good health.

This chain uses TRBV28 with TRBJ2-7; TCRdb's D call of TRBD1 is untestable without DNA. CDR1 is MDHEN, CDR2 SYDVKM, per germline. The CDR3 covers 14 residues. The CDR3 region is CASRTGGPSYEQYF.

The chain uses TRBV3-1 and TRBJ1-1. This CDR3 has 11 residues. The germline V gene encodes CDR1 LGHDT and CDR2 YNNKEL (reference sequence). The chain's CDR3 is CASSRWMKAFF.

The chain is built from TRBV28 and TRBJ2-2; TCRdb's assignment of TRBD1 cannot be checked, as there is no DNA. The length of the CDR3 is 16 residues. Germline values: CDR1 MDHEN, CDR2 SYDVKM. The CDR3 reads CASSLHRGASTGELFF. Filled out from reference TRBV28 and TRBJ2-2, the complete variable domain reads DVKVTQSSRYLVKRTGEKVFLECVQDMDHENMFWYRQDPGLGLRLIYFSYDVKMKEKGDIPEGYSVSREKKERFSLILESASTNQTSMYLCASSLHRGASTGELFFGEGSRLTVL.

The V call is TRBV28, the J call TRBJ1-2; without DNA, the TCRdb call of TRBD1 cannot be checked. Germline V gene data show CDR1 as MDHEN and CDR2 as SYDVKM. The CDR3 is 14 residues long. This CDR3 reads CASSLGQGIIGYTF.

The chain is built from TRBV7-8 and TRBJ1-6; TCRdb selects TRBD1, and the lack of DNA leaves this call unchecked. The CDR3 contains 15 residues. In germline, CDR1 is SGHVS, CDR2 FQNEAQ. This CDR3 reads CASSLDGGTYSPLHF.

The V and J genes are TRBV12-3 or TRBV12-4 and TRBJ1-4; there is no DNA to check the TCRdb D call of TRBD1. CDR3 length: 20 amino acids. This CDR3 is CASISLYGGPLITTNEKLFF.

The genes are TRBV28 and TRBJ1-2; the D call of TRBD1 rests on TCRdb alone, since no DNA is present to check it. The CDR3 has 14 residues. Germline CDR1 and CDR2: MDHEN and SYDVKM. CDR3 loop: CASSPRGGGYGYTF.

The J gene is TRBJ1-2, the V gene TRBV25-1. Germline V lookup: CDR1 MGHDK, CDR2 SYGVNS. CDR3 size: 15 residues. The CDR3 reads CASSEFSEAGYGYTF.

The chain recombines TRBV6-1 with TRBJ1-3. CDR3 length equals 13 residues. Germline CDR1 and CDR2: MNHNS and SASEGT. The CDR3 is CASGGVTGNTIYF.

The chain links TRBV11-2 to TRBJ2-7; TCRdb picks TRBD2, but there is no DNA to check that call. Per germline, CDR1 SGHAT and CDR2 FQNNGV. The CDR3 contains 16 residues. The CDR3 sequence is CASRFDLAGGSYEQYF.

CDR3: CASPGSGKPSYEQYF. V gene TRBV10-1 combines with J gene TRBJ2-7; TCRdb calls TRBD1, which cannot be checked without DNA. Germline V gene sequence: CDR1 WNHNN, CDR2 SYGVQD (reference sequence). This CDR3 comprises 15 residues.

The chain carries TRBV4-1 and TRBJ1-3. CDR3 length equals 16 residues. CDR1 is MGHRA, CDR2 YSYEKL, per germline. The CDR3 loop is CASSQWGPGLGNTIYF.

The chain couples TRBV28 to TRBJ2-1; checking the TCRdb D call of TRBD2 is not possible without DNA. Germline V gene lookup returns CDR1 MDHEN and CDR2 SYDVKM. This CDR3 has 16 residues. This CDR3 reads CASSLTSGGSWEEQFF. Looking up the rest from reference TRBV28 and TRBJ2-1 gives the full variable domain: DVKVTQSSRYLVKRTGEKVFLECVQDMDHENMFWYRQDPGLGLRLIYFSYDVKMKEKGDIPEGYSVSREKKERFSLILESASTNQTSMYLCASSLTSGGSWEEQFFGPGTRLTVL.

The rearrangement links TRBV18 to TRBJ2-7; the TCRdb call, TRBD2, lacks DNA for checking. Germline V gives CDR1 KGHSH, CDR2 LQKENI. The CDR3 has 16 residues. CDR3 protein: CASSPDSSGALYEQYF.

This sequence joins TRBV20-1 and TRBJ2-5; TCRdb's D call of TRBD2 is untestable without DNA. The CDR3 totals 15 residues. The germline gives CDR1 DFQATT, CDR2 SNEGSKA (reference sequence). The CDR3 here is CSAARTIAGGETQYF.

The chain combines TRBV10-3 with TRBJ2-2; TCRdb designates TRBD1, a call that cannot be tested without DNA. The CDR3 totals 18 residues. Looked up from germline, CDR1 is ENHRY and CDR2 is SYGVKD. The CDR3 sequence: CAISGGPSVELNTGELFF.

The rearrangement uses TRBV18 and TRBJ2-7. CDR3 size: 13 residues. Germline V gene lookup returns CDR1 KGHSH and CDR2 LQKENI. The CDR3: CASSPSMSYEQYF.

The J gene is TRBJ2-7, the V gene TRBV23-1. TRBV23-1 is filed as an ORF, its function uncertain. This CDR3 is built from 12 residues. The CDR3 loop is CASISTPYEQYF.

The chain joins TRBV5-1 to TRBJ2-1; absent DNA, TCRdb's TRBD1 call cannot be checked. Germline V gives CDR1 SGHRS, CDR2 YFSETQ. The CDR3 runs 15 residues. CDR3 amino acids: CASSWRGQGAKEQFF.

CDR3 amino acids: CASSQDLGGERSQPQHF. The chain combines TRBV3-1 with TRBJ1-5; the TCRdb call, TRBD1, lacks DNA for checking. The CDR3 runs to 17 residues. Germline V gene data show CDR1 as LGHDT and CDR2 as YNNKEL (reference sequence).

The CDR3 loop is CASSPTMDSLETQYF. This rearrangement joins TRBV5-4 to TRBJ2-5; TCRdb calls TRBD1, which cannot be checked without DNA. The CDR3 is 15 residues long. Germline V gene data show CDR1 as SGHNT and CDR2 as YYREEE (reference sequence). The full variable domain, with the rest looked up from reference TRBV5-4 and TRBJ2-5, is ETGVTQSPTHLIKTRGQQVTLRCSSQSGHNTVSWYQQALGQGPQFIFQYYREEENGRGNFPPRFSGLQFPNYSSELNVNALELDDSALYLCASSPTMDSLETQYFGPGTRLLVL.

The chain carries TRBV15 and TRBJ1-2. The CDR3 loop spans 15 amino acids. Germline V CDR1 and CDR2: LNHNV, YYDKDF (reference sequence). CDR3 sequence: CATSSREVVNYGYTF.

The J gene is TRBJ2-3, the V gene TRBV29-1; TCRdb returns TRBD1, unconfirmable since there is no DNA. Germline V gene data show CDR1 as SQVTM and CDR2 as ANQGSEA. This CDR3 comprises 14 residues. This CDR3 reads CSAEGTGEADTQYF.

The CDR3 protein is CASSQETRIGDTQAKNIQYF. The rearrangement uses TRBV3-1 and TRBJ2-4; the D call from TCRdb, TRBD1, cannot be confirmed without DNA. Germline V gene sequence: CDR1 LGHDT, CDR2 YNNKEL (reference sequence). The CDR3 loop spans 20 amino acids. Together with reference TRBV3-1 and TRBJ2-4, the CDR3 gives the full variable domain: DTAVSQTPKYLVTQMGNDKSIKCEQNLGHDTMYWYKQDSKKFLKIMFSYNNKELIINETVPNRFSPKSPDKAHLNLHINSLELGDSAVYFCASSQETRIGDTQAKNIQYFGAGTRLSVL.

The chain combines TRBV6-5 with TRBJ1-5; checking the TCRdb D call of TRBD1 is not possible without DNA. In germline, CDR1 is MNHEY, CDR2 SVGAGI. The CDR3 covers 14 residues. The CDR3 region is CASSWTVSNQPQHF.

The chain carries TRBV14 and TRBJ2-3. The CDR3 is 14 residues long. CDR1 is SGHDN and CDR2 is FVKESK in the germline V gene. The chain's CDR3 is CASSHFSITDTQYF.